Listed below are T cell receptor beta chains from one sample, sequenced in a study of Ad26.COV2.S vaccination and SARS-CoV-2 variants. Generated by immunoSEQ multiplex PCR, the TCRdb table keeps only in-frame clones and is missing some. This sample has about 350,000 clones, with roughly nine tenths found just once. The material sequenced was peripheral blood, taken after recovery from COVID-19. These receptors were collected from a human donor who had recovered from COVID-19. CDR3s include the opening cysteine and the closing phenylalanine or tryptophan. A D gene is named only where the DNA matches it firmly. The size field is filled for only some rows; it gives once, few, many or a size class.

j_call: TRBJ2-7; v_call: TRBV10-3; d_call: NA; clone_size: NA; cdr3_nt: TGTGCCATCAGTACAGAGAACTACGAGCAGTACTTC; cdr3_aa: CAISTENYEQYF
j_call: TRBJ1-2; v_call: TRBV11-2; d_call: NA; clone_size: NA; cdr3_nt: TGTGCCAGCAGCTCCACAGGCTATGGCTACACCTTC; cdr3_aa: CASSSTGYGYTF
j_call: TRBJ1-2; v_call: TRBV19; d_call: NA; clone_size: NA; cdr3_nt: TGTGCCAGTAGTATATTGGATAGCCCTCCCTATGGCTACACCTTC; cdr3_aa: CASSILDSPPYGYTF
j_call: TRBJ1-3; v_call: TRBV7-2; d_call: NA; clone_size: NA; cdr3_nt: TGTGCCAGCAGCTCGCAGACTCAGGGTGTTGGAAACACCATATATTTT; cdr3_aa: CASSSQTQGVGNTIYF
j_call: TRBJ1-6; v_call: TRBV19; d_call: NA; clone_size: NA; cdr3_nt: TGTGCCAGTAGGGCGAGCTCCTATAATTCACCCCTCCACTTT; cdr3_aa: CASRASSYNSPLHF
j_call: TRBJ2-3; v_call: TRBV9; d_call: TRBD2; clone_size: once; cdr3_nt: TGTGCCAGCAGCGCCCGCGGGGGGGGCACAGATACGCAGTATTTT; cdr3_aa: CASSARGGGTDTQYF
j_call: TRBJ1-2; v_call: TRBV7-9; d_call: NA; clone_size: NA; cdr3_nt: TGTGCCAGCAGCCCGACGGCGGAATATGGCTACACCTTC; cdr3_aa: CASSPTAEYGYTF
j_call: TRBJ2-2; v_call: TRBV6-2/TRBV6-3; d_call: NA; clone_size: once; cdr3_nt: TGTGCCAGCAGTTACTCTACAACGAACACCGGGGAGCTGTTTTTT; cdr3_aa: CASSYSTTNTGELFF
j_call: TRBJ1-4; v_call: TRBV19; d_call: NA; clone_size: once; cdr3_nt: TGTGCCAGTAGTATGACCAGGGGTGAAAAACTGTTTTTT; cdr3_aa: CASSMTRGEKLFF
j_call: TRBJ2-2; v_call: TRBV5-1; d_call: TRBD2; clone_size: once; cdr3_nt: TGCGCCAGCAGCCCCTCGGCGGGGGGGCTTTCCGGGGAGCTGTTTTTT; cdr3_aa: CASSPSAGGLSGELFF
j_call: TRBJ1-1; v_call: TRBV19; d_call: NA; clone_size: NA; cdr3_nt: TGTGCCAGTAGTATCATTCATGCCAACACTGAAGCTTTCTTT; cdr3_aa: CASSIIHANTEAFF
j_call: TRBJ1-2; v_call: TRBV6-5; d_call: NA; clone_size: once; cdr3_nt: TGTGCCAGCAGTTCGTGGGGACCGAGAAACTATGGCTACACCTTC; cdr3_aa: CASSSWGPRNYGYTF
j_call: TRBJ2-3; v_call: TRBV7-2; d_call: NA; clone_size: NA; cdr3_nt: TGTGCCAGCAGCTCCCTGATGAGGTCCAGCACAGATACGCAGTATTTT; cdr3_aa: CASSSLMRSSTDTQYF
j_call: TRBJ2-3; v_call: TRBV4-1; d_call: TRBD2; clone_size: NA; cdr3_nt: TGCGCCAGCAGCCAAGATTTTGGGGTAGCGGGGGCCACAGATACGCAGTATTTT; cdr3_aa: CASSQDFGVAGATDTQYF
j_call: TRBJ1-4; v_call: TRBV2; d_call: NA; clone_size: NA; cdr3_nt: TGTGCCAGCAGTGCGACCCAGGGGTTGAATGAAAAACTGTTTTTT; cdr3_aa: CASSATQGLNEKLFF
j_call: TRBJ1-2; v_call: TRBV12-3/TRBV12-4; d_call: NA; clone_size: NA; cdr3_nt: TGTGCCAGCAGTTTTTCTGGGCCCCAGGGCTACACCTTC; cdr3_aa: CASSFSGPQGYTF
j_call: TRBJ1-4; v_call: TRBV13; d_call: NA; clone_size: NA; cdr3_nt: TGTGCCAGCAGCGCAGACACCTCACTCCCCGAGGGGCTGTTTTTT; cdr3_aa: CASSADTSLPEGLFF
j_call: TRBJ1-2; v_call: TRBV19; d_call: NA; clone_size: NA; cdr3_nt: TGTGCCAGTAGCTTAGTGGAAGGATCGGTCTATGGCTACACCTTC; cdr3_aa: CASSLVEGSVYGYTF
j_call: TRBJ1-6; v_call: TRBV27; d_call: NA; clone_size: NA; cdr3_nt: TGTGCCAGCGGCCGGCGGAGGGTGGATTCACCCCTCCACTTT; cdr3_aa: CASGRRRVDSPLHF
j_call: TRBJ2-1; v_call: TRBV29-1; d_call: NA; clone_size: NA; cdr3_nt: TGCAGCGCTGCGCGAAGGACCTCCTACAATGAGCAGTTCTTC; cdr3_aa: CSAARRTSYNEQFF
j_call: TRBJ2-7; v_call: TRBV29-1; d_call: NA; clone_size: NA; cdr3_nt: TGCGGTATGACGGAGGGCGGCTACGAGCAGTACTTC; cdr3_aa: CGMTEGGYEQYF
j_call: TRBJ2-6; v_call: TRBV29-1; d_call: NA; clone_size: NA; cdr3_nt: TGCAGCGTTGAAGAGAAGGCAGACCATCACTCTGGGGCCAACGTCCTGACTTTC; cdr3_aa: CSVEEKADHHSGANVLTF
j_call: TRBJ2-5; v_call: TRBV27; d_call: TRBD1; clone_size: NA; cdr3_nt: TGTGCCAGCAGTCGAGGGACAGACCAAGAGACCCAGTACTTC; cdr3_aa: CASSRGTDQETQYF
j_call: TRBJ2-6; v_call: TRBV2; d_call: TRBD2; clone_size: NA; cdr3_nt: TGTGCCGGAGAAGGGACTAGCGGGGGCTCTGGGGCCAACGTCCTGACTTTC; cdr3_aa: CAGEGTSGGSGANVLTF
j_call: TRBJ1-5; v_call: TRBV4-1; d_call: NA; clone_size: NA; cdr3_nt: TGCGCCAGCAGCCAAGAAGCCCGGAACTCCCGCAATCAGCCCCAGCATTTT; cdr3_aa: CASSQEARNSRNQPQHF
j_call: TRBJ2-5; v_call: TRBV5-5; d_call: TRBD2; clone_size: NA; cdr3_nt: TGTGCCAGCAGCCGAGCGACTAGCGGGGGTGGAGGGGAGACCCAGTACTTC; cdr3_aa: CASSRATSGGGGETQYF
j_call: TRBJ1-2; v_call: TRBV5-8; d_call: NA; clone_size: once; cdr3_nt: TGTGCCAGCAGCGTAACAGGGTACTATGGCTACACCTTC; cdr3_aa: CASSVTGYYGYTF
j_call: TRBJ2-6; v_call: TRBV11-2; d_call: NA; clone_size: once; cdr3_nt: TGTGCCAGCAGCCGACCCGGCGATTTATTAAGCTCTGGGGCCAACGTCCTGACTTTC; cdr3_aa: CASSRPGDLLSSGANVLTF
j_call: TRBJ1-5; v_call: TRBV2; d_call: TRBD1; clone_size: NA; cdr3_nt: TGTGCCAGCAGTGAGGACAGGAGCGGTCAGCCCCAGCATTTT; cdr3_aa: CASSEDRSGQPQHF
j_call: TRBJ2-7; v_call: TRBV4-3; d_call: NA; clone_size: NA; cdr3_nt: TGCGCCAGCAGCCAAGGCCCCTTAGGGTCCTACGAGCAGTACTTC; cdr3_aa: CASSQGPLGSYEQYF
j_call: TRBJ1-2; v_call: TRBV19; d_call: NA; clone_size: once; cdr3_nt: TGTGCCAGTAGTTCTGACAGGAACCTTTATGGCTACACCTTC; cdr3_aa: CASSSDRNLYGYTF
j_call: TRBJ1-4; v_call: TRBV3-1/TRBV3-2; d_call: NA; clone_size: NA; cdr3_nt: TGTGCCAGCAGCCAATGGACTAATGAAAAACTGTTTTTT; cdr3_aa: CASSQWTNEKLFF
j_call: TRBJ1-5; v_call: TRBV6-6; d_call: NA; clone_size: once; cdr3_nt: TGTGCCAGCAGTTCCGCCGGACAGAACAATCAGCCCCAGCATTTT; cdr3_aa: CASSSAGQNNQPQHF
j_call: TRBJ1-4; v_call: TRBV3-1/TRBV3-2; d_call: NA; clone_size: NA; cdr3_nt: TGTGCCAGCACCCGACAGGAGAAAAATGAAAAACTGTTTTTT; cdr3_aa: CASTRQEKNEKLFF
j_call: TRBJ2-1; v_call: TRBV7-2; d_call: TRBD2; clone_size: NA; cdr3_nt: TGTGCCAGCAGCTACCTAGCGGGGGGGCTAAATGAGCAGTTCTTC; cdr3_aa: CASSYLAGGLNEQFF
j_call: TRBJ1-2; v_call: TRBV5-6; d_call: NA; clone_size: once; cdr3_nt: TGTGCCAGCAGCTTTGTGAGGGGAGAAGGCTACACCTTC; cdr3_aa: CASSFVRGEGYTF
j_call: TRBJ2-1; v_call: TRBV2; d_call: TRBD1; clone_size: NA; cdr3_nt: TGTGCCAGCAGGGGACAGGGGGCTCCCAGCTCCTACAATGAGCAGTTCTTC; cdr3_aa: CASRGQGAPSSYNEQFF
j_call: TRBJ1-2; v_call: TRBV10-3; d_call: TRBD1; clone_size: NA; cdr3_nt: TGTGCCATCAGTCGGACAGGCAACTATGGCTACACCTTC; cdr3_aa: CAISRTGNYGYTF
j_call: TRBJ2-2; v_call: TRBV10-3; d_call: TRBD1; clone_size: once; cdr3_nt: TGTGCCATCAGTGAGTCGAAGGGGGCTACGAACACCGGGGAGCTGTTTTTT; cdr3_aa: CAISESKGATNTGELFF
j_call: TRBJ1-5; v_call: TRBV7-9; d_call: NA; clone_size: NA; cdr3_nt: TGTGCCAGCAGCCCATCGGGCAGCAATCAGCCCCAGCATTTT; cdr3_aa: CASSPSGSNQPQHF
j_call: TRBJ1-5; v_call: TRBV7-9; d_call: TRBD1; clone_size: NA; cdr3_nt: TGTGCCAGCAGCGGAGGGACAGGCAATCAGCCCCAGCATTTT; cdr3_aa: CASSGGTGNQPQHF
j_call: TRBJ1-6; v_call: TRBV10-2; d_call: NA; clone_size: NA; cdr3_nt: TGCGCCAGCAGTGACTTGAATTCACCCCTCCACTTT; cdr3_aa: CASSDLNSPLHF